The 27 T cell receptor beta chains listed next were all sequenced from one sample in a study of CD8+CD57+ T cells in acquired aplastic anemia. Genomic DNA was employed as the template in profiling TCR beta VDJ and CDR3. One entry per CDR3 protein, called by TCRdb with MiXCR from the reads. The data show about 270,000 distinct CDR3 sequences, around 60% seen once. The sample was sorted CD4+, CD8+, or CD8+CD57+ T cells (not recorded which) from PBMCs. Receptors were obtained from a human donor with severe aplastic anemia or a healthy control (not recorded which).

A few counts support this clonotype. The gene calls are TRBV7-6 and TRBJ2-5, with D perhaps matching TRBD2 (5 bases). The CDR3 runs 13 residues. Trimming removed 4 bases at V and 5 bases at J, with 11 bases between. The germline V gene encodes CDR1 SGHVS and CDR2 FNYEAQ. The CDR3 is CASSSTTRETQYF. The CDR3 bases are TGTGCCAGCAGCTCTACTACTAGGGAGACCCAGTACTTC.

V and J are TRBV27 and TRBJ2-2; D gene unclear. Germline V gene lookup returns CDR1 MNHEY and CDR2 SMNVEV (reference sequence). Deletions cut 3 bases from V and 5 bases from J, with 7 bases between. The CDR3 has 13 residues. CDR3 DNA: TGTGCCAGCAGTTTGAAGACAACCGGGGAGCTGTTTTTT. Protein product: CASSLKTTGELFF.

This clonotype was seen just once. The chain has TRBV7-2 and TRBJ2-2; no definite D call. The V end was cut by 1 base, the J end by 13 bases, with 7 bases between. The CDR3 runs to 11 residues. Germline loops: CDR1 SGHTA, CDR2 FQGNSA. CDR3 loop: CASSLETGLFF. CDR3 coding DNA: TGTGCCAGCAGCTTAGAAACTGGGCTGTTTTTT.

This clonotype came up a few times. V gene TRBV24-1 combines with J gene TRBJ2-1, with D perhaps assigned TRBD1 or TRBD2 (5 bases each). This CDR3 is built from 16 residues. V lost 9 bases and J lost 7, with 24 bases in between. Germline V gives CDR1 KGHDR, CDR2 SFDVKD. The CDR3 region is CATQPTRGGRMNEQFF. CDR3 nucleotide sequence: TGTGCCACCCAGCCGACGAGGGGCGGGCGGATGAATGAGCAGTTCTTC.

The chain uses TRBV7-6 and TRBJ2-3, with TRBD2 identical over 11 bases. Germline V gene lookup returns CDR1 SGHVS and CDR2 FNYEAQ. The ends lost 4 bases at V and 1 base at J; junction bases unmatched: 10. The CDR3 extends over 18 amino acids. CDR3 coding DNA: TGTGCCAGCAGCTCCCTCGCGACTAGCGGGACGGGCACAGATACGCAGTATTTT. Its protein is CASSSLATSGTGTDTQYF.

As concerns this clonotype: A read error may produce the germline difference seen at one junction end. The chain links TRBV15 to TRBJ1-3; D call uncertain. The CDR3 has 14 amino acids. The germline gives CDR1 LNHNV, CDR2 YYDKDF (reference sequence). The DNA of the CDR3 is TGTGCCACCAGCAATGTGGGCTCTGGGAACACCATATATTTT. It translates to CATSNVGSGNTIYF.

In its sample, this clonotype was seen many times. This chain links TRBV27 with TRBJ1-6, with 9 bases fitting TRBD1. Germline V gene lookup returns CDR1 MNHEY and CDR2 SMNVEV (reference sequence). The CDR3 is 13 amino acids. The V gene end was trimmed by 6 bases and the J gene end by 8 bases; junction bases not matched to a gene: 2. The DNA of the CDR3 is TGTGCCAGCAGGAGACAGGGGGATTCACCCCTCCACTTT. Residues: CASRRQGDSPLHF.

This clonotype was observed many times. The CDR3 bases are TGCAGTGCGAACAGGGGGCGCAACACTGAAGCTTTCTTT. It encodes CSANRGRNTEAFF. This chain joins TRBV20-1 and TRBJ1-1; 9 bases align to TRBD1. There are 13 residues in the CDR3. CDR1 is DFQATT, CDR2 SNEGSKA, per germline (reference sequence). Losses at the gene ends were 6 bases for V and 2 bases for J; bases not matched to a gene: 4.

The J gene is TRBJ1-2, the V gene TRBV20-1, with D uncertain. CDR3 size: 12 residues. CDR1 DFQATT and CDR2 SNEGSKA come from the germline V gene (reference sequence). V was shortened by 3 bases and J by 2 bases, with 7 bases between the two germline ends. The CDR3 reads CSASGQNYGYTF. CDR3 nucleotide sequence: TGCAGTGCTAGTGGCCAGAACTATGGCTACACCTTC.

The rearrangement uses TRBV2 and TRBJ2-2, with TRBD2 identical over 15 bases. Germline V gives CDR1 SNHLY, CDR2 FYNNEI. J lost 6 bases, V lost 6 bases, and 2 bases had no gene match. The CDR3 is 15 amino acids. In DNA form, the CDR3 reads TGTGCCAGCAGGGGACTAGCGGGAGGTCCCGGGGAGCTGTTTTTT. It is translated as CASRGLAGGPGELFF.

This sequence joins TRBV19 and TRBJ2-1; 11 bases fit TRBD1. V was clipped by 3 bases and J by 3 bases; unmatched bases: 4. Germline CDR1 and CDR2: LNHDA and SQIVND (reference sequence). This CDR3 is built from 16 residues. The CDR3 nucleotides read TGTGCCAGTAGTATCAAGGGACAGGGGGGCTACAATGAGCAGTTCTTC. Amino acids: CASSIKGQGGYNEQFF.

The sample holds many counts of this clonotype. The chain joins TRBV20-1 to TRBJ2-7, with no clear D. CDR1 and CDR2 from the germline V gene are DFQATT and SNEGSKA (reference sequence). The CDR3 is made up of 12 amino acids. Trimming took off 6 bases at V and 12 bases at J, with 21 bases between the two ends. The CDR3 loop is CSAPGSVPVRYF. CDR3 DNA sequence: TGCAGTGCACCCGGGTCGGTACCTGTACGGTACTTC.

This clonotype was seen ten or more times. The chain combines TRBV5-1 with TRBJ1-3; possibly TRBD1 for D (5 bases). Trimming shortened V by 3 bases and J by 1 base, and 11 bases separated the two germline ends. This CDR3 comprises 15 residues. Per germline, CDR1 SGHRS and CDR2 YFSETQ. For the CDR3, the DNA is TGCGCCAGCAGCTCCCGGGGGGTTTCTGGAAACACCATATATTTT. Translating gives CASSSRGVSGNTIYF.

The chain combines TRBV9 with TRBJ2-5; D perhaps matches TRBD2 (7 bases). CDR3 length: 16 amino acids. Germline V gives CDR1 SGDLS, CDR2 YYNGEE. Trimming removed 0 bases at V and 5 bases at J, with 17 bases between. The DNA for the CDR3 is TGTGCCAGCAGCGTAGGGGGAGGGGGGGCCGGGGAGACCCAGTACTTC. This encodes CASSVGGGGAGETQYF. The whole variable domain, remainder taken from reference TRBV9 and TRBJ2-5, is DSGVTQTPKHLITATGQRVTLRCSPRSGDLSVYWYQQSLDQGLQFLIQYYNGEERAKGNILERFSAQQFPDLHSELNLSSLELGDSALYFCASSVGGGGAGETQYFGPGTRLLVL.

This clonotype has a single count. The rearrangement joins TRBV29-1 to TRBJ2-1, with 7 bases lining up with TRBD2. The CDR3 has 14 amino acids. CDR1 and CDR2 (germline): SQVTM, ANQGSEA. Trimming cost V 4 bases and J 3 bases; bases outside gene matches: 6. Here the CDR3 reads CSVVWREFYNEQFF. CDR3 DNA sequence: TGCAGCGTTGTTTGGCGGGAGTTCTACAATGAGCAGTTCTTC.

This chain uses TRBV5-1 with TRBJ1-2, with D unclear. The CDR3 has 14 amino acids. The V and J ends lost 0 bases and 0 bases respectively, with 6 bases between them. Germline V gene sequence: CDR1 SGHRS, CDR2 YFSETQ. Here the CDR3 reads CASSLAGPNYGYTF. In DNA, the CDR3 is TGCGCCAGCAGCTTGGCCGGACCTAACTATGGCTACACCTTC.

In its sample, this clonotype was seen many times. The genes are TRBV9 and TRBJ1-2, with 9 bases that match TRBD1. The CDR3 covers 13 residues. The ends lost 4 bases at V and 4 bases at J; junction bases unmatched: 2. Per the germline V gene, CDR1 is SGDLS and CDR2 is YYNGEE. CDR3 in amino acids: CASSRDRAYGYTF. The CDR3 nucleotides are TGTGCCAGCAGCCGGGACAGGGCCTATGGCTACACCTTC.

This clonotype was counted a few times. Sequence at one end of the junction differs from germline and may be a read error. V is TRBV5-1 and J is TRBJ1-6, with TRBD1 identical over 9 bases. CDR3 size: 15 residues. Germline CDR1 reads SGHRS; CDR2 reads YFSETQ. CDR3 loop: CASSFGQGSNSPLHF. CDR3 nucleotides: TGTGCCAGCAGCTTTGGACAGGGGAGTAATTCACCCCTCCACTTT. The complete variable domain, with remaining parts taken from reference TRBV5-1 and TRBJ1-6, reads KAGVTQTPRYLIKTRGQQVTLSCSPISGHRSVSWYQQTPGQGLQFLFEYFSETQRNKGNFPGRFSGRQFSNSRSEMNVSTLELGDSALYLCASSFGQGSNSPLHFGNGTRLTVT.

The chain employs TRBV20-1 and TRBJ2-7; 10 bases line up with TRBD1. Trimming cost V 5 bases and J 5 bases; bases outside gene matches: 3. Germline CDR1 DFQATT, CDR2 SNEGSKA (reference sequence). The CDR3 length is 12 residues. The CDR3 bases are TGCAGTGCTCAGGACAGGGGGGACGAGCAGTACTTC. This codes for CSAQDRGDEQYF.

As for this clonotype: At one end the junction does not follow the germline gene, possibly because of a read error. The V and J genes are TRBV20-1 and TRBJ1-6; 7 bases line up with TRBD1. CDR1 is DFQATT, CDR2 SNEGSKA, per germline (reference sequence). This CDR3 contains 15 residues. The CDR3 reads CSVRTTGSTNSPLHF. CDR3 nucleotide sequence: TGCAGTGTTAGAACGACAGGGTCCACGAATTCACCCCTCCACTTT.

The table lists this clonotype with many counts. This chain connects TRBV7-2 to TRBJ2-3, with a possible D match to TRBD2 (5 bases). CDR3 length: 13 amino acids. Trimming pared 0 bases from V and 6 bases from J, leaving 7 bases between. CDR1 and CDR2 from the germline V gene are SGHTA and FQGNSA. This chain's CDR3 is CASSLAPGDTQYF. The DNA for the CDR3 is TGTGCCAGCAGCTTAGCTCCGGGGGATACGCAGTATTTT.

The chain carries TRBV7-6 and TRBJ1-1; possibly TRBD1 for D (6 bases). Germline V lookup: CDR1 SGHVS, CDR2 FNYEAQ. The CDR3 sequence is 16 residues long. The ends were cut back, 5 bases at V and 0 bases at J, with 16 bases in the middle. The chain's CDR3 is CASSPGQMLVNTEAFF. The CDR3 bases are TGTGCCAGCAGCCCCGGACAGATGCTGGTGAACACTGAAGCTTTCTTT.

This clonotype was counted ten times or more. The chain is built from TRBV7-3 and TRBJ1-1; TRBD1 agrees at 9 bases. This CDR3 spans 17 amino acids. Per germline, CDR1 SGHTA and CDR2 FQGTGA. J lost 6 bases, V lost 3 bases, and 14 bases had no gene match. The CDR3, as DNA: TGTGCCAGCAGCTTGGTGGGACAGGGATCCATCGGGGCTGAAGCTTTCTTT. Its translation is CASSLVGQGSIGAEAFF.

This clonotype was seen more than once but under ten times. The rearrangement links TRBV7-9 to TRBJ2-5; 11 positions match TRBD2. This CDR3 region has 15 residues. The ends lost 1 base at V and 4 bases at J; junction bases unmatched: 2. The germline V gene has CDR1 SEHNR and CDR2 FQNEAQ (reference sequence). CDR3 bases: TGTGCCAGCAGCTTAGTAGCGGGGGGGTTAGAGACCCAGTACTTC. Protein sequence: CASSLVAGGLETQYF.

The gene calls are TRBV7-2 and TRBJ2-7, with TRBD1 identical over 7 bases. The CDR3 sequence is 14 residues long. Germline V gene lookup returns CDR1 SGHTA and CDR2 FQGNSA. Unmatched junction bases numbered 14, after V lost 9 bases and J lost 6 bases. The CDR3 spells CASSGRQGTGEQYF. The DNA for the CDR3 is TGTGCCAGTAGTGGACGACAGGGAACCGGCGAGCAGTACTTC.

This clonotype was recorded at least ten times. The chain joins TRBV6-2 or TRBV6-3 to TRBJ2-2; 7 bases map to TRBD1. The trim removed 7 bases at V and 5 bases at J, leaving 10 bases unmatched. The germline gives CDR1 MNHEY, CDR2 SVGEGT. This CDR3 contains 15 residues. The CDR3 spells CASTKPTGVTGELFF. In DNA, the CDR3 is TGTGCCAGCACTAAACCCACAGGGGTGACCGGGGAGCTGTTTTTT.

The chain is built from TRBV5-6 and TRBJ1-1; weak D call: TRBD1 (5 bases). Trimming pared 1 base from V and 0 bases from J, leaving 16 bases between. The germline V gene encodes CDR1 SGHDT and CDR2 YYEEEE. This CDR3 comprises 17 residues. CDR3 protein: CASSLYAAGLMNTEAFF. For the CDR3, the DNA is TGTGCCAGCAGCTTGTACGCGGCAGGGCTTATGAACACTGAAGCTTTCTTT.